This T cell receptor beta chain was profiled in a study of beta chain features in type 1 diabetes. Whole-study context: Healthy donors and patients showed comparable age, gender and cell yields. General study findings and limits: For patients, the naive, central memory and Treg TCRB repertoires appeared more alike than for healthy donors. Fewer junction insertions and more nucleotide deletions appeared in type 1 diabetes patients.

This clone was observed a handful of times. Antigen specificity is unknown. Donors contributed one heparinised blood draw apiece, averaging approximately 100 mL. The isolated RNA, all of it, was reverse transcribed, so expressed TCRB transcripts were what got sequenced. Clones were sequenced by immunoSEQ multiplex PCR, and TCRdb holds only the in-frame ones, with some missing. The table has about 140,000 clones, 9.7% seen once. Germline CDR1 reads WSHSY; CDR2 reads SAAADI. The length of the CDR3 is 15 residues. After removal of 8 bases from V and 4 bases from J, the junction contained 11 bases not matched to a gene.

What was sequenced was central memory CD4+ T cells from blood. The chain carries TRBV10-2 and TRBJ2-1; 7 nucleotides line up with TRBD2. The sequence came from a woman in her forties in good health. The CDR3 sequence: CASEESGGPYNEQFF. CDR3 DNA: TGCGCCAGCGAAGAATCGGGGGGTCCTTACAATGAGCAGTTCTTC.